This TCR beta chain was observed in a study of cytomegalovirus exposure and HLA in healthy donors. Study at large: Earlier, some 180 million T cells were analyzed, and 90 million to 140 million unique TCR beta sequences were found among them.

CDR3 length: 15 amino acids. The germline V gene has CDR1 SGHKS and CDR2 YYEKEE (reference sequence). The germline V and J ends were trimmed by 0 bases and 3 bases, with 12 bases remaining between them. This clone was counted once. What it binds is unknown. 13 Jbeta primers and 60 Vbeta primers were used for the PCR. TCRdb's copy holds only in-frame clones and misses some; the assay was immunoSEQ multiplex PCR. Of about 55,000 clones listed, more than 65% are singletons. General study findings and limits: Some TCR beta chains (about 180 of them) were listed as cytomegalovirus-associated.

V usage is TRBV5-5 and J usage is TRBJ1-1; D may be TRBD1 (6 bases). The source is a man aged 35-49 years in good health and CMV-seropositive. Sequencing was carried out using PBMCs. In nucleotides, the CDR3 is TGTGCCAGCAGCTTGGGCAGGGGTAGACACACTGAAGCTTTCTTT. This sequence encodes CASSLGRGRHTEAFF.